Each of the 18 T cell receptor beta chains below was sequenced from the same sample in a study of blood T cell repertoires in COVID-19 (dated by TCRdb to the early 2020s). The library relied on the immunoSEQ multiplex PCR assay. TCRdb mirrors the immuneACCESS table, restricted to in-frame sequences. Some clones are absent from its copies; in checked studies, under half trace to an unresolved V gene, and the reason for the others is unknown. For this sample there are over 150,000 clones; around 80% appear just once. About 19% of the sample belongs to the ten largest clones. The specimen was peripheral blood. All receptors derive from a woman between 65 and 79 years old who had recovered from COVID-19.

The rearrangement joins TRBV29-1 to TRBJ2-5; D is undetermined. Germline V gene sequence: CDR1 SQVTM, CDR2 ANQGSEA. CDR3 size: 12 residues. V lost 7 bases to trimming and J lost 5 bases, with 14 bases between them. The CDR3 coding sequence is TGCAGCGCCCGACGGCCCGGGGAGACCCAGTACTTC. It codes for CSARRPGETQYF. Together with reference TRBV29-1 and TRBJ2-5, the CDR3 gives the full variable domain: SAVISQKPSRDICQRGTSLTIQCQVDSQVTMMFWYRQQPGQSLTLIATANQGSEATYESGFVIDKFPISRPNLTFSTLTVSNMSPEDSSIYLCSARRPGETQYFGPGTRLLVL.

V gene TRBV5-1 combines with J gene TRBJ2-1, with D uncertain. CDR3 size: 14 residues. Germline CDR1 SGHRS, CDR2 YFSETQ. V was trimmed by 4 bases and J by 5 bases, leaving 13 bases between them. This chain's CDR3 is CASSPRLSHNEQFF. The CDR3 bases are TGCGCCAGCAGCCCGAGGTTGAGCCACAATGAGCAGTTCTTC.

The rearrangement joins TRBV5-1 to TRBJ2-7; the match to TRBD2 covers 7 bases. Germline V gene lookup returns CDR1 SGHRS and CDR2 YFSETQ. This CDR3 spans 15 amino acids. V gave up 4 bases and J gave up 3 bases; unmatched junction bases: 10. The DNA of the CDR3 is TGCGCCAGCAGCCCGAAGCGGGACCCCATCTACGAGCAGTACTTC. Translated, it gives CASSPKRDPIYEQYF.

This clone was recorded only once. Here the CDR3 reads CASSWPTDTQYF. Written as DNA, the CDR3 is TGTGCCAGCAGTTGGCCCACAGATACGCAGTATTTT. The J gene is TRBJ2-3, the V gene TRBV28; the D is unclear. From germline, CDR1 is MDHEN and CDR2 SYDVKM. V was clipped by 4 bases and J by 2 bases, with 4 bases between them. The CDR3 has 12 residues.

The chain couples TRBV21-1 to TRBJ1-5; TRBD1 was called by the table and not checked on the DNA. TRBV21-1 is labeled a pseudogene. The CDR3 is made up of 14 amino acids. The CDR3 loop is CASSKGQGEQPQHF. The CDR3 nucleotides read TGTGCCAGCAGCAAAGGGCAGGGGGAACAGCCCCAGCATTTT.

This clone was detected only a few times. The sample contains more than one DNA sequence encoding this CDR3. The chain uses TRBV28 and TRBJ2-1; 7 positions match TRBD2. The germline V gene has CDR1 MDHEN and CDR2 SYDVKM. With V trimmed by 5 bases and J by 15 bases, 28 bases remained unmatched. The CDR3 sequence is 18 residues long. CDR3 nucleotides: TGTGCCAGCAGTCCCCCGGGGGGTTGGGCTAGCGGCCATGGTGGTCTGTTCTTC. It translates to CASSPPGGWASGHGGLFF.

CDR3 nucleotides: TGTGCCAGCAGTTTTGGCAGGGCCGGAGATGAGCAGTTCTTC. This codes for CASSFGRAGDEQFF. The chain has TRBV27 and TRBJ2-1, with D possibly being TRBD1 (5 bases). Trimming removed 3 bases from V and 8 bases from J, with 14 bases in between. The CDR3 runs to 14 residues. The V gene's germline CDR1 is MNHEY and CDR2 SMNVEV (reference sequence).

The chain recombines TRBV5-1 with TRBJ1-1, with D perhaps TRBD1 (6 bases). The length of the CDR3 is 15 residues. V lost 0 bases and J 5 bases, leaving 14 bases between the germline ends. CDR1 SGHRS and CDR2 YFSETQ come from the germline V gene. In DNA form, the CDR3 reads TGCGCCAGCAGCTTGGCGCTGGGGGCATGGACTGAAGCTTTCTTT. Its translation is CASSLALGAWTEAFF.

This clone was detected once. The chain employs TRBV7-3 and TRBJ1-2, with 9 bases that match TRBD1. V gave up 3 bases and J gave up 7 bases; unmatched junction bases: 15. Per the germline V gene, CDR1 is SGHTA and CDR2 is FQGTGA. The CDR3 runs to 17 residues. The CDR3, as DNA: TGTGCCAGCAGCTTGGAGCCTCCGGGACAGGGAGTTGGTGGCTACACCTTC. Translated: CASSLEPPGQGVGGYTF. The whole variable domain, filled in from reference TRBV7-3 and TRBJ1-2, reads GAGVSQTPSNKVTEKGKYVELRCDPISGHTALYWYRQSLGQGPEFLIYFQGTGAADDSGLPNDRFFAVRPEGSVSTLKIQRTERGDSAVYLCASSLEPPGQGVGGYTFGSGTRLTVV.

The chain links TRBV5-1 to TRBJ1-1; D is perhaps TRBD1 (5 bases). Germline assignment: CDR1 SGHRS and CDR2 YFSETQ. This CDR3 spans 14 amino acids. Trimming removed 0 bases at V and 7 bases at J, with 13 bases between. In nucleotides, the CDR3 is TGCGCCAGCAGCTTGGCGGCAGGGCAGATTGAAGCTTTCTTT. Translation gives CASSLAAGQIEAFF.

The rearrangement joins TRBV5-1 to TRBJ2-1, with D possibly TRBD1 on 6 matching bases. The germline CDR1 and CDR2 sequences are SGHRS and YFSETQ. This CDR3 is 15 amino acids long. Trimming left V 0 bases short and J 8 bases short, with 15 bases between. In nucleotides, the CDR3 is TGCGCCAGCAGCTTGGTAGGGCAGGGGAGCGATGAGCAGTTCTTC. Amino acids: CASSLVGQGSDEQFF. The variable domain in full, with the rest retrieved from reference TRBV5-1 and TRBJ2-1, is KAGVTQTPRYLIKTRGQQVTLSCSPISGHRSVSWYQQTPGQGLQFLFEYFSETQRNKGNFPGRFSGRQFSNSRSEMNVSTLELGDSALYLCASSLVGQGSDEQFFGPGTRLTVL.

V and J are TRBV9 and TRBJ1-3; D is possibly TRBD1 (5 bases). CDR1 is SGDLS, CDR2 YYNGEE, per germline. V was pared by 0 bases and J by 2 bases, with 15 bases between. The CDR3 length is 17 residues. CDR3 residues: CASSVATGGAPGNTIYF. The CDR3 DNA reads TGTGCCAGCAGCGTAGCTACGGGTGGGGCCCCTGGAAACACCATATATTTT.

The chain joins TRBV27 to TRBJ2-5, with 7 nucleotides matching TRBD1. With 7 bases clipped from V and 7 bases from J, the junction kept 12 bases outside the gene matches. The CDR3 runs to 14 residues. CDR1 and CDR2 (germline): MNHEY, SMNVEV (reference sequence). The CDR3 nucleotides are TGTGCCAGCATAGACAGGGCAGGGCGTGGGACCCAGTACTTC. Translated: CASIDRAGRGTQYF.

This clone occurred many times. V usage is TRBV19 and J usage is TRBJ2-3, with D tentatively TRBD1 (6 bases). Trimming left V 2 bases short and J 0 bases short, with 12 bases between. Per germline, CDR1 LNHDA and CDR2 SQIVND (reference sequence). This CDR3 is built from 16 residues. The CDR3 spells CASSISGGGSTDTQYF. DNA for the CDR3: TGTGCCAGTAGTATAAGTGGGGGCGGGAGCACAGATACGCAGTATTTT.

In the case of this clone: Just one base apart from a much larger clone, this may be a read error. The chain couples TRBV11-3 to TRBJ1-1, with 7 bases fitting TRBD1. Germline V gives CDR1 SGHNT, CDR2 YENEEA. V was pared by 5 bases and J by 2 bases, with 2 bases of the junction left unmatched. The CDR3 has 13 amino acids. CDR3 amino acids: CASSEGGNTEAFF. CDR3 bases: TGTGCCAGCAGCGAAGGGGGCAACACTGAAGCTTTCTTT.

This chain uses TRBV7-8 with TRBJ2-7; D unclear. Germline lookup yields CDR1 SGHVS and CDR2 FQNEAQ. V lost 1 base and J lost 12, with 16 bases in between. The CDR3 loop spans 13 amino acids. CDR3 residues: CASSLGLVEAGYF. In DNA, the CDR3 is TGTGCCAGCAGCTTAGGGTTAGTTGAGGCCGGGTACTTC.

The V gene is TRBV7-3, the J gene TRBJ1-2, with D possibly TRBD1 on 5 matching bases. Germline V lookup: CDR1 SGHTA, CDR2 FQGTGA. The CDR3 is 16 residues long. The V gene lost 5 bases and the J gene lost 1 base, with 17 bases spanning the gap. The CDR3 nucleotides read TGTGCCAGCAGCCCCTCGGGGGGGGACCATAACTATGGCTACACCTTC. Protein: CASSPSGGDHNYGYTF.

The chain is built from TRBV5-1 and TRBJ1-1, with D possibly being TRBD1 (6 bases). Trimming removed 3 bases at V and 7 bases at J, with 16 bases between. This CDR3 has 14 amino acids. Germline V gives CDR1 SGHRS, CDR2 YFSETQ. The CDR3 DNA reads TGCGCCAGCAGCTCCAACCGGGACACAAATGAAGCTTTCTTT. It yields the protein CASSSNRDTNEAFF. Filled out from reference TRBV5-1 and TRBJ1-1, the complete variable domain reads KAGVTQTPRYLIKTRGQQVTLSCSPISGHRSVSWYQQTPGQGLQFLFEYFSETQRNKGNFPGRFSGRQFSNSRSEMNVSTLELGDSALYLCASSSNRDTNEAFFGQGTRLTVV.